This paragraph reports one T cell receptor (beta chain). These data belong to a study of blood T cell repertoires in COVID-19. Study context: PBMCs, B-cell-depleted T cells, or T cells were the source of the cDNA or gDNA that made up the material.

Only in-frame clones appear in the TCRdb table, and some are missing; sequencing was by immunoSEQ multiplex PCR. The table has 71,000 or so clones, 70% to 85% seen once. This sequence originates from a man in his 70s with acute or convalescent COVID-19. Sequencing used peripheral blood.

The CDR3 DNA reads TGTGCCAGTACTAAACAGGCAACTAGCACAGATACGCAGTATTTT. Encoded protein: CASTKQATSTDTQYF. The V call is TRBV19, the J call TRBJ2-3; D is possibly TRBD1 (5 bases). Per germline, CDR1 LNHDA and CDR2 SQIVND (reference sequence). Trimming cost V 7 bases and J 0 bases, with 14 bases left between them. The length of the CDR3 is 15 residues.